The rows below give T cell receptor beta chains drawn from one sample of a study of T cell responses to AZD1222 COVID-19 vaccine. Sequencing used immunoSEQ multiplex PCR; TCRdb keeps in-frame clones, though not all of them. Here the sample spans about 46,000 clones, about 87% being singletons. The starting material was peripheral blood, obtained 28 days after the second AZD1222 dose. These receptors were taken from an adult who received the AZD1222 COVID-19 vaccine. CDR3s include the opening cysteine and the closing phenylalanine or tryptophan. The D gene is left open where the match is weak. A clone size is listed for some rows: how often the clone was seen (once, few, many), or a class if it is expanded.

TRBV4-3,TRBD2,TRBJ2-1,.,TGCGCCAGCAGCCAGGGGATAGCGGGAGGAGACGGTGAGCAGTTCTTC,CASSQGIAGGDGEQFF
TRBV5-4,.,TRBJ2-5,.,TGTGCCAGCAGCTTGCGAGGGGAAGAGACCCAGTACTTC,CASSLRGEETQYF
TRBV12-3/TRBV12-4,.,TRBJ2-1,once,TGTGCCAGCAGTCGGCTTACCGACAATGAGCAGTTCTTC,CASSRLTDNEQFF
TRBV19,TRBD1,TRBJ1-2,.,TGTGCCAGTAACAGGGGTATGTACGGCTACACCTTC,CASNRGMYGYTF
TRBV2,.,TRBJ2-7,.,TGTGCCAGCACCCGGGACAGACTAACGGGGGGGAGAGAGCAGTACTTC,CASTRDRLTGGREQYF
TRBV27,.,TRBJ1-1,.,TGTGCCAGCAGTTTTATAGGCAGCGCCGTTAGGAACACTGAAGCTTTCTTT,CASSFIGSAVRNTEAFF
TRBV28,.,TRBJ1-2,.,TGTGCCAGCAGCTTGCTGGGACACCCTTCCACCTTC,CASSLLGHPSTF
TRBV11-2,TRBD2,TRBJ2-1,.,TGTGCCAGCAGCCCACTAGCGGGAGCTTTTAATGAGCAGTTCTTC,CASSPLAGAFNEQFF
TRBV20-1,TRBD2,TRBJ2-7,.,TGCAGTGCTAGTATAGGAACTAGCGGGAGCCCCGAGCAGTACTTC,CSASIGTSGSPEQYF
TRBV11-3,TRBD2,TRBJ2-3,.,TGTGCCAGCAGCTTATCCCGGACTAGCGGGAGGCCAGATACGCAGTATTTT,CASSLSRTSGRPDTQYF
TRBV24-1,.,TRBJ2-6,.,TGTGCCACCGCTGAGGGAGCTGGGGCCAACGTCCTGACTTTC,CATAEGAGANVLTF
TRBV4-1,.,TRBJ2-1,.,TGCGCCAGCAGCCAAGATCACCGGGGAGGGGGACTCAGTGAGCAGTTCTTC,CASSQDHRGGGLSEQFF
TRBV29-1,.,TRBJ2-3,.,TGCAGCGCCGGGGAGGAGGTCTATGATACGCAGTATTTT,CSAGEEVYDTQYF
TRBV7-9,.,TRBJ1-4,.,TGTGCCAGCAGCTTAGCGGGCAGGGGCGGTGAAAAACTGTTTTTT,CASSLAGRGGEKLFF
TRBV11-2,.,TRBJ2-7,.,TGTGCCTCCCGAGGGGGAGGGAGGAACGAGCAGTACTTC,CASRGGGRNEQYF
TRBV3-1/TRBV3-2,.,TRBJ1-2,.,TGTGCCAGCAGCCAAGGGGCGTGGGTTAACTATGGCTACACCTTC,CASSQGAWVNYGYTF
TRBV7-9,.,TRBJ2-1,.,TGTGCCAGCAGCTTAAGCTCCTACAATGAGCAGTTCTTC,CASSLSSYNEQFF
TRBV7-9,.,TRBJ1-1,.,TGTGCCAGCAGAGGTGGTCAGAACACTGAAGCTTTCTTT,CASRGGQNTEAFF
TRBV27,.,TRBJ2-7,.,TGTGCCAGCAGCTCCCGCGCGTTCCACGAGCAGTACTTC,CASSSRAFHEQYF
TRBV6-4,.,TRBJ1-2,.,TGTGCCAGCCCACCTGGCGGCTGCTATGGCTACACCTTC,CASPPGGCYGYTF
TRBV5-1,.,TRBJ2-1,.,TGCGCCAGCAGCTTGGAACCGCCTACTTCTAATGAGCAGTTCTTC,CASSLEPPTSNEQFF
TRBV7-3,.,TRBJ2-2,.,TGTGCCAGCAGCCCTAGTAGGGTCGGGGAGCTGTTTTTT,CASSPSRVGELFF
TRBV7-8,.,TRBJ2-2,once,TGTGCCAGCAGCTTTGGCTGGGACTACACCGGGGAGCTGTTTTTT,CASSFGWDYTGELFF
TRBV12-3/TRBV12-4,.,TRBJ2-7,.,TGTGCCAGCAGTTTAGGGAGTTCCTACGAGCAGTACTTC,CASSLGSSYEQYF
TRBV19,TRBD2,TRBJ2-1,.,TGTGCCGGCGGGAGCTACAATGAGCAGTTCTTC,CAGGSYNEQFF
TRBV7-9,.,TRBJ2-1,.,TGTGCCAGCAGTTACCGACAGATTTACAATGAGCAGTTCTTC,CASSYRQIYNEQFF
TRBV4-1,.,TRBJ1-1,.,TGCGCCAGCAGCCAGGGGTGGGGAGAGGGCACTGAAGCTTTCTTT,CASSQGWGEGTEAFF
TRBV12-3/TRBV12-4,.,TRBJ1-1,.,TGTGCCAGCAGTTTGTCGGAGACTGAAGCTTTCTTT,CASSLSETEAFF
TRBV30,TRBD2,TRBJ2-1,.,TGTGCCTGGAAAGGCCTAGCGGGAGCCAGTGAGCAGTTCTTC,CAWKGLAGASEQFF
TRBV10-1,TRBD2,TRBJ2-7,.,TGCGCCAGCAGCGAGACAAGGGAGGGGTCCTACGAGCAGTACTTC,CASSETREGSYEQYF
TRBV7-8,.,TRBJ2-7,.,TGTGCCAGCAATCTAGGACGGCGGTCCTACGAGCAGTACTTC,CASNLGRRSYEQYF
TRBV4-1,.,TRBJ2-2,.,TGCGCCAGCAGCCACCCGGGGGCCTGGAACACCGGGGAGCTGTTTTTT,CASSHPGAWNTGELFF
TRBV6-5,TRBD2,TRBJ2-2,.,TGTGCCAGCAGTAAATTAGCGGGGGCGGGCGGGGAGCTGTTTTTT,CASSKLAGAGGELFF
TRBV24-1,.,TRBJ2-1,.,TGTGCCACCTCCCCCTCAACATCCGCCTCGTACAATGAGCAGTTCTTC,CATSPSTSASYNEQFF
TRBV12-5,.,TRBJ2-1,.,TGTGCTAGTGGTCCGTACCCGGCAGGGGATGTTGGTGAGCAGTTCTTC,CASGPYPAGDVGEQFF
TRBV7-7,TRBD2,TRBJ2-7,.,TGTGCTAGCAGCCCCGGGGGGTCCTCCTACGAGCAGTACTTC,CASSPGGSSYEQYF
TRBV6-5,.,TRBJ2-5,.,TGTGCCAGCAGCCGGGACCAAGAGACCCAGTACTTC,CASSRDQETQYF
TRBV2,TRBD2,TRBJ2-3,.,TGTGCCAGCAGTCCTTCCCTCCTAGCGGACAGCACAGATACGCAGTATTTT,CASSPSLLADSTDTQYF
TRBV18,TRBD2,TRBJ2-7,.,TGTGCCAGCCGAACTAGCGGACCTCTCTACGAGCAGTACTTC,CASRTSGPLYEQYF
TRBV10-3,.,TRBJ2-7,.,TGTGCCATCAGTGAGTCAGACAGAGTTGGCGAGCAGTACTTC,CAISESDRVGEQYF
TRBV10-3,.,TRBJ2-2,.,TGTGCCATCAGTGTAGGACAGAACACCGGGGAGCTGTTTTTT,CAISVGQNTGELFF
TRBV6-5,TRBD1,TRBJ1-6,few,TGTGCCAGCAGGACAGGGAGCTCCTATAATTCACCCCTCCACTTT,CASRTGSSYNSPLHF
TRBV3-1/TRBV3-2,TRBD1,TRBJ1-5,few,TGTGCCAGCAGCCAAGACCACAGGGGAATGAGGGGCAATCAGCCCCAGCATTTT,CASSQDHRGMRGNQPQHF